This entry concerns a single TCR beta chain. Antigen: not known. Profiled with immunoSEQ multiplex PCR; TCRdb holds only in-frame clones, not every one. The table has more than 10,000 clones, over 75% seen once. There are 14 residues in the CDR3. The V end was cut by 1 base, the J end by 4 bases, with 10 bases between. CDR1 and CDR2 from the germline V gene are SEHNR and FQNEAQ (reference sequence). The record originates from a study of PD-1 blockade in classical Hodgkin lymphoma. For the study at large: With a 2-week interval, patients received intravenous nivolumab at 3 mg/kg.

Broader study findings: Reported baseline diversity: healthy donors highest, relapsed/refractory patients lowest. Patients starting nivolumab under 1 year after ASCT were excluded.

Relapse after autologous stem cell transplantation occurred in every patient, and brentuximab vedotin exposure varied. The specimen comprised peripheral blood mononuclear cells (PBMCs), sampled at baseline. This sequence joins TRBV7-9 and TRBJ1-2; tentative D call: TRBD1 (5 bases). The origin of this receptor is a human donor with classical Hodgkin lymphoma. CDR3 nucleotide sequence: TGTGCCAGCAGCTTAGAGGAGGGGTTCTATGGCTACACCTTC. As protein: CASSLEEGFYGYTF.